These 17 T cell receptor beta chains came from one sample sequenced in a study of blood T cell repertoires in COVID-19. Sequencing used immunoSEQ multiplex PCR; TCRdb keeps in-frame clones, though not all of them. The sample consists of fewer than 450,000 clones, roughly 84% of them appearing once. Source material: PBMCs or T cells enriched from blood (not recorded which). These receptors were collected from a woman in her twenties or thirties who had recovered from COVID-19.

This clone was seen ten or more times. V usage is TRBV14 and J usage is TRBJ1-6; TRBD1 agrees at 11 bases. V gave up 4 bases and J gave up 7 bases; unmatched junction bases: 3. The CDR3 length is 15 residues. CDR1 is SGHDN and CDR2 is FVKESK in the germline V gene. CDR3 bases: TGTGCCAGCAGCCGGACAGGGGGCTGGAATTCACCCCTCCACTTT. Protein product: CASSRTGGWNSPLHF.

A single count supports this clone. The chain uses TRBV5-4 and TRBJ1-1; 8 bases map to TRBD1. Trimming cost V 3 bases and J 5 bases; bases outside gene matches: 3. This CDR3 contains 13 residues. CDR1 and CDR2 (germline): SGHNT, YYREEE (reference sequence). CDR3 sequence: CASSWTGRTEAFF. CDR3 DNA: TGTGCCAGCAGCTGGACAGGGAGGACTGAAGCTTTCTTT.

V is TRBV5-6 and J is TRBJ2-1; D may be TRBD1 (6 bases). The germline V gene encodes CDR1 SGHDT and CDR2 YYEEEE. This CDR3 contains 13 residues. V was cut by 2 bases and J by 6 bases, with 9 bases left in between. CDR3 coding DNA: TGTGCCAGCAGCTTCTCCAGGGGCAATGAGCAGTTCTTC. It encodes CASSFSRGNEQFF.

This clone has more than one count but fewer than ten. The CDR3 protein is CASSLGARTTNYGYTF. Here the CDR3 DNA reads TGTGCCAGCAGCTTAGGTGCGAGGACTACTAACTATGGCTACACCTTC. The chain couples TRBV7-2 to TRBJ1-2; the D is unclear. The CDR3 is 16 amino acids. Germline CDR1 and CDR2: SGHTA and FQGNSA. Trimming cost V 1 base and J 0 bases, with 12 bases left between them.

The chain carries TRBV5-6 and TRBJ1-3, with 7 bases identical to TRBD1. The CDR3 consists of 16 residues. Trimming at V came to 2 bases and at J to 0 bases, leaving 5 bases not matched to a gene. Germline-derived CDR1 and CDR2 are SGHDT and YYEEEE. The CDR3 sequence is CASSFGTATSGNTIYF. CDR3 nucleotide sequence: TGTGCCAGCAGCTTTGGGACAGCCACCTCTGGAAACACCATATATTTT.

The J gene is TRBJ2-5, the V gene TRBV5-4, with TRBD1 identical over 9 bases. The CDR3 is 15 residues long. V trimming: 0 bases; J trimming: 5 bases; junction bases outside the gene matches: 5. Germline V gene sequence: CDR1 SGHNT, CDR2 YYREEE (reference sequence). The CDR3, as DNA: TGTGCCAGCAGCTTGGATGGCGACAGGGGGGAGACCCAGTACTTC. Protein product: CASSLDGDRGETQYF.

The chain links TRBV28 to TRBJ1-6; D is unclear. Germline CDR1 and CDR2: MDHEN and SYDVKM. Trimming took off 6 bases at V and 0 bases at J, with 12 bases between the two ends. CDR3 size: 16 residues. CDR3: CASSHSGSSYNSPLHF. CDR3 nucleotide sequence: TGTGCCAGCAGCCACTCCGGTAGCTCCTATAATTCACCCCTCCACTTT.

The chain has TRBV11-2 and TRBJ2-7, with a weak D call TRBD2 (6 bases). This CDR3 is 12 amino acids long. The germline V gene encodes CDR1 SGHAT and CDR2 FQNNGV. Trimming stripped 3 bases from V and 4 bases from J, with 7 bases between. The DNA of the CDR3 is TGTGCCAGCAGCTTCGGGGGTTACGAGCAGTACTTC. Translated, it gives CASSFGGYEQYF.

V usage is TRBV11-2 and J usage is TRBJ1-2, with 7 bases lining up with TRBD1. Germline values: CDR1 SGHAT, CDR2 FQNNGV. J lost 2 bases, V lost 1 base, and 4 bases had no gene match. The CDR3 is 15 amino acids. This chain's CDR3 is CASSLVAGQNYGYTF. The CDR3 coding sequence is TGTGCCAGCAGCTTAGTGGCGGGACAGAACTATGGCTACACCTTC.

The chain's CDR3 is CASRGPTETANYGYTF. The DNA of the CDR3 is TGTGCCAGCAGAGGGCCTACCGAGACAGCCAACTATGGCTACACCTTC. J is TRBJ1-2 and V is TRBV28, with D possibly TRBD1 on 5 matching bases. V gave up 6 bases and J gave up 2 bases, with 19 bases separating them. The CDR3 sequence is 16 residues long. The germline V gene has CDR1 MDHEN and CDR2 SYDVKM.

In DNA form, the CDR3 reads TGCAGCGTTGAAAACCCAGGGGATCCAGGCTACACCTTC. Its protein product is CSVENPGDPGYTF. The genes are TRBV29-1 and TRBJ1-2; TRBD1 is a possible D gene (6 bases). Germline V gene lookup returns CDR1 SQVTM and CDR2 ANQGSEA. With 2 bases removed from V and 8 bases from J, the gap between germline ends came to 15 bases. The CDR3 extends over 13 amino acids.

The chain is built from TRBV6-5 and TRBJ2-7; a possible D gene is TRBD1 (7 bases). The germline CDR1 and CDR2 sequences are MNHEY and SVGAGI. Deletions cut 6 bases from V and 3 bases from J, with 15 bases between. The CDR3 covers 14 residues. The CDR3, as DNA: TGTGCCAGCAGGGAGACAGGGAGGATCTACGAGCAGTACTTC. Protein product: CASRETGRIYEQYF.

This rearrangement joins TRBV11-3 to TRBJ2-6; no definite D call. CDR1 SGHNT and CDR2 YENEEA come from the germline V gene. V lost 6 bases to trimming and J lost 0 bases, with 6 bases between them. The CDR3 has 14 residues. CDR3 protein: CASSLSSGANVLTF. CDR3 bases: TGTGCCAGCAGTCTAAGCTCTGGGGCCAACGTCCTGACTTTC.

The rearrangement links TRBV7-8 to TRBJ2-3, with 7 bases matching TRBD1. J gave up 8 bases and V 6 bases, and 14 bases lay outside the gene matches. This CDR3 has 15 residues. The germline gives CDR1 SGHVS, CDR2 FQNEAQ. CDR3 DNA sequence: TGTGCCAGCAGTGCACCCGACAGGGAGAGGGGTACGCAGTATTTT. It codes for CASSAPDRERGTQYF.

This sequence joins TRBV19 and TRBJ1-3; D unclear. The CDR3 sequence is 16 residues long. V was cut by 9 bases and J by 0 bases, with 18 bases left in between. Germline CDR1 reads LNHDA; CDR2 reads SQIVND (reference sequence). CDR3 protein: CASSARYADSGNTIYF. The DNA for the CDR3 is TGTGCCAGCTCCGCCAGATACGCAGACTCTGGAAACACCATATATTTT.

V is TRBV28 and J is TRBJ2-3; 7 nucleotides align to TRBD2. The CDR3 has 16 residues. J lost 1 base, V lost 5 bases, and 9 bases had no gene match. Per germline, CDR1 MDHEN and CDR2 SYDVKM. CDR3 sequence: CASSLWTGGGTDTQYF. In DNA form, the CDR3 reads TGTGCCAGCAGTCTCTGGACGGGGGGAGGCACAGATACGCAGTATTTT.

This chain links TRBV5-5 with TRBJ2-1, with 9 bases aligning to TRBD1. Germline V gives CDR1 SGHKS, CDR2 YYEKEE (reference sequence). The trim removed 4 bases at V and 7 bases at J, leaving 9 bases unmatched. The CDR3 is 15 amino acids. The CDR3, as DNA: TGTGCCAGCAGCATACCGGGACAGGGAGGGAATGAGCAGTTCTTC. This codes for CASSIPGQGGNEQFF.